This T cell receptor (beta chain) was recorded in a study of T-cell memory formation after mild COVID-19. Study-level information: TCR clusters were largely donor specific.

cDNA libraries for TCR alpha and TCR beta, carrying sample barcodes and UMIs, came from 5'RACE with constant-segment primers. TCRdb itself ran the 5' RACE reads through MiXCR, one entry per CDR3 protein. The repertoire holds 350,000 to 550,000 distinct CDR3 sequences, with over 15% as singletons. A remark on this clonotype: Its cognate antigen is unknown.

Findings and caveats of the study: Contracting CD4+ clones were located mainly in CM and EM, and CD8+ clones in EMRA. The finding that pre-infection memory included some responding clones suggested that cross-reactive memory joined.

Germline V gives CDR1 SEHNR, CDR2 FQNEAQ (reference sequence). V was shortened by 5 bases and J by 1 base, with 23 bases between the two germline ends. CDR3 size: 18 residues. The V and J genes are TRBV7-9 and TRBJ2-5; D might be TRBD2 (6 bases). Source material: PBMCs or a T cell subset sorted from them (not recorded which). The clonotype comes from a man younger than 30 who had mild COVID-19 (a few samples of this study predate the infection). Cell type and time point are not known. The CDR3 reads CASSPAPLATDFQETQYF. The CDR3 DNA is TGTGCCAGCAGCCCCGCCCCCCTAGCGACCGACTTCCAAGAGACCCAGTACTTC.